Presented here are 7 T cell receptor beta chains from one specimen sequenced in a study of vaccination and CD4 T cells after COVID-19. Sample treatment: approximately nine-day PBMC culture with coronavirus spike peptide pools or control peptides (ViraFEST assay). Antigens of these TCRs are unknown. Sequencing of DNA taken from cultured CD4+ T cells relied on the Oncomine TCR Beta short-read assay. Each CDR3 protein is one row after TCRdb ran MiXCR on the PCR reads. The data contain 11,000 or so distinct CDR3 sequences, about 54% of them singletons. The sample was CD4+ T cells from blood, cultured in vitro. These receptors were collected from a human donor who had recovered from COVID-19.

This clonotype has a single count. The genes are TRBV10-3 and TRBJ2-7, with a possible D match to TRBD2 (7 bases). Germline V lookup: CDR1 ENHRY, CDR2 SYGVKD. V lost 0 bases and J 5 bases, leaving 14 bases between the germline ends. CDR3 size: 15 residues. CDR3 nucleotide sequence: TGTGCCATCAGTGAGTCGACCGGGGGGCAGGACGAGCAGTACTTC. Protein: CAISESTGGQDEQYF.

This chain uses TRBV27 with TRBJ2-7; D gene ambiguous. This CDR3 has 13 amino acids. Trimming took off 4 bases at V and 2 bases at J, with 9 bases between the two ends. Germline V lookup: CDR1 MNHEY, CDR2 SMNVEV (reference sequence). CDR3: CASSSLPAYEQYF. CDR3 sequence (DNA): TGTGCCAGCAGTTCCCTACCGGCCTACGAGCAGTACTTC.

Only one count was recorded for this clonotype. The chain carries TRBV5-1 and TRBJ1-1, with D perhaps TRBD1 (6 bases). CDR1 and CDR2 from the germline V gene are SGHRS and YFSETQ. Trimming cost V 0 bases and J 6 bases, with 18 bases left between them. The CDR3 contains 16 residues. The CDR3 DNA follows: TGCGCCAGCAGCTTGGGCGGGGGCGCGGATCGGGCTGAAGCTTTCTTT. It codes for CASSLGGGADRAEAFF.

This sequence joins TRBV20-1 and TRBJ2-5; 7 nucleotides align to TRBD1. CDR3 size: 14 residues. V trimming: 4 bases; J trimming: 5 bases; junction bases outside the gene matches: 10. CDR1 and CDR2 (germline): DFQATT, SNEGSKA (reference sequence). CDR3 in DNA: TGCAGTGCTAAAGAGAACAGGGGCTGGGAGACCCAGTACTTC. Protein sequence: CSAKENRGWETQYF.

V and J are TRBV4-2 and TRBJ1-6; D is unclear. V was shortened by 0 bases and J by 0 bases, with 12 bases between the two germline ends. The V gene's germline CDR1 is LGHNA and CDR2 YNFKEQ. This CDR3 is built from 18 residues. DNA for the CDR3: TGTGCCAGCAGCCAAGATTACTTGGGAAGCTCCTATAATTCACCCCTCCACTTT. Translating it yields CASSQDYLGSSYNSPLHF.

This clonotype was detected only a few times. CDR3 residues: CASSAGTGNYGYTF. DNA for the CDR3: TGTGCCAGCAGTGCCGGGACGGGAAACTATGGCTACACCTTC. J is TRBJ1-2 and V is TRBV9, with D possibly matching TRBD1 (5 bases). Trimming stripped 5 bases from V and 2 bases from J, with 13 bases between. Looked up from germline, CDR1 is SGDLS and CDR2 is YYNGEE. The CDR3 loop spans 14 amino acids.

This chain uses TRBV7-6 with TRBJ2-1; D is unresolved. This CDR3 contains 16 residues. Deletions cut 2 bases from V and 0 bases from J, with 11 bases between. Germline CDR1 is SGHVS and CDR2 is FNYEAQ. In DNA, the CDR3 is TGTGCCAGCAGCTTAAGGGCCGGTAGCTCCTACAATGAGCAGTTCTTC. Amino acid sequence: CASSLRAGSSYNEQFF.